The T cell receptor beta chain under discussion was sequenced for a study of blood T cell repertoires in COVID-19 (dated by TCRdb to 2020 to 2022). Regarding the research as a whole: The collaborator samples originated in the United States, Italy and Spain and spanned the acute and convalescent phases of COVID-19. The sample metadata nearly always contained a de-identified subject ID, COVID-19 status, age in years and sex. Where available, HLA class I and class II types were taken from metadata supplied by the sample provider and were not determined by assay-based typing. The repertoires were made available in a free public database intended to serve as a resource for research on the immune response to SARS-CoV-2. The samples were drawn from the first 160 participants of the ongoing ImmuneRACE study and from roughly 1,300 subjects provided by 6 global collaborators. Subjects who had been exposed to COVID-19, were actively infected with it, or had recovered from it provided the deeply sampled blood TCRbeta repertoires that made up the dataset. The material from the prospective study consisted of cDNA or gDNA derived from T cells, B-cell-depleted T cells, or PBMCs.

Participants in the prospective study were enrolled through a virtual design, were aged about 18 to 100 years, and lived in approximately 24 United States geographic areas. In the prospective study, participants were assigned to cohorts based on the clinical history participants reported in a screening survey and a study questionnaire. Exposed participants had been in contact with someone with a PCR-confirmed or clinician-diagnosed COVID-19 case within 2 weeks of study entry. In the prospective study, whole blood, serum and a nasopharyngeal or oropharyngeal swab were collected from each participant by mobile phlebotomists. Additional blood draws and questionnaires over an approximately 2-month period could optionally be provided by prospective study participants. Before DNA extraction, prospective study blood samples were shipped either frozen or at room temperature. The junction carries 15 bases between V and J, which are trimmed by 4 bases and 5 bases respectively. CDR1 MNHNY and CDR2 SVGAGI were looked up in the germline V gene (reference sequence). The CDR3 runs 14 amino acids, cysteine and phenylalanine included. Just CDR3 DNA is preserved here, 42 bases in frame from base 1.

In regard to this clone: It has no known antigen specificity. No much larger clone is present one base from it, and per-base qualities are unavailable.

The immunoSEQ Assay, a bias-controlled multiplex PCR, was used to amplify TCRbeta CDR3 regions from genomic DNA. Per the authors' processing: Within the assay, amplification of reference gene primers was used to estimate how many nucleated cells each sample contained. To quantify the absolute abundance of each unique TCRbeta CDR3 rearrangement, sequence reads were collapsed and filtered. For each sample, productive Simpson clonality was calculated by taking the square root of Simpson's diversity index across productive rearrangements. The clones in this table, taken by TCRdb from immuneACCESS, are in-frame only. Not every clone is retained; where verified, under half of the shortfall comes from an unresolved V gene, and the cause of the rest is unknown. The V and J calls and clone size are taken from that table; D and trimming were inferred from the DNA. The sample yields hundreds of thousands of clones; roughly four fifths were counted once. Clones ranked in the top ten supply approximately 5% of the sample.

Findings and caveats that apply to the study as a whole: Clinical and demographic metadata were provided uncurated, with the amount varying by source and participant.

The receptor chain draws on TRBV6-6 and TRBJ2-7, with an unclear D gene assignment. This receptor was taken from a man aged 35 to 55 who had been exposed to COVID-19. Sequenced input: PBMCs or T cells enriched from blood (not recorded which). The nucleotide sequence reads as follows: TGTGCCAGCAGTTTGCGAGAGTTACTTGACGAGCAGTACTTC. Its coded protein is CASSLRELLDEQYF.